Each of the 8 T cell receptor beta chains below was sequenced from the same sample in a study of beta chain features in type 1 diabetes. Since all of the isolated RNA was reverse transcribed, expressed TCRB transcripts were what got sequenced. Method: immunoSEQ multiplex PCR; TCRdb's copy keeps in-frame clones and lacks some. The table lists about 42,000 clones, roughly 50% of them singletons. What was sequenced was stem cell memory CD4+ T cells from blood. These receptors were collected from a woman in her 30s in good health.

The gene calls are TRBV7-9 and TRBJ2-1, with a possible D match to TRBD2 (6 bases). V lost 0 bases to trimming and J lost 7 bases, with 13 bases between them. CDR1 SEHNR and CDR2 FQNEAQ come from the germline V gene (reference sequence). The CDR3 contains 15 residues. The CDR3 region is CASSLALAGTNEQFF. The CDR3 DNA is TGTGCCAGCAGCTTAGCGCTCGCGGGAACGAATGAGCAGTTCTTC.

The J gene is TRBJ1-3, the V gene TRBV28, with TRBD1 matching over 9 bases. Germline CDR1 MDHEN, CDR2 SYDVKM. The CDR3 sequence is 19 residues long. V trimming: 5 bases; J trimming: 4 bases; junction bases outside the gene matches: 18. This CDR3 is CASSANRDRVIVGGNTIYF. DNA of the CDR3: TGTGCCAGCAGTGCCAACCGGGACAGGGTCATCGTAGGAGGAAACACCATATATTTT. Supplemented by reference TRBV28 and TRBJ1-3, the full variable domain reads DVKVTQSSRYLVKRTGEKVFLECVQDMDHENMFWYRQDPGLGLRLIYFSYDVKMKEKGDIPEGYSVSREKKERFSLILESASTNQTSMYLCASSANRDRVIVGGNTIYFGEGSWLTVV.

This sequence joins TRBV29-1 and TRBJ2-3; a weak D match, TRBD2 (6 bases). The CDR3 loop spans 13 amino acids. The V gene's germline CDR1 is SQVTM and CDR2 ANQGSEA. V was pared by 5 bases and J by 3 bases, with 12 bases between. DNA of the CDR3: TGCAGCGTTCGAGGAGGGTGGACAGATACGCAGTATTTT. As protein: CSVRGGWTDTQYF.

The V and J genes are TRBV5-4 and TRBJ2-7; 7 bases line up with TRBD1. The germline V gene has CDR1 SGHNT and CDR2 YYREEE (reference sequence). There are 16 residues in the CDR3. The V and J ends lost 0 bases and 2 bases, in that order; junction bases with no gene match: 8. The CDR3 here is CASSLDPRQGTYEQYF. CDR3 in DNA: TGTGCCAGCAGCTTGGATCCGAGACAGGGTACCTACGAGCAGTACTTC.

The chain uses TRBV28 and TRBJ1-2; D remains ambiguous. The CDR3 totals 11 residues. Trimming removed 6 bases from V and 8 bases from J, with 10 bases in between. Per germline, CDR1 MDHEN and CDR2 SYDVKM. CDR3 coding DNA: TGTGCCAGCAGGGGAGAGTTCGGCTACACCTTC. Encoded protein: CASRGEFGYTF.

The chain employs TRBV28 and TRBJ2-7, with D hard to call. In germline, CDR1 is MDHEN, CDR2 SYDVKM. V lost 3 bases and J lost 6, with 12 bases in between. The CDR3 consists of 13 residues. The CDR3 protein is CASSFRRSGEQYF. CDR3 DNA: TGTGCCAGCAGTTTCCGCCGATCGGGCGAGCAGTACTTC.

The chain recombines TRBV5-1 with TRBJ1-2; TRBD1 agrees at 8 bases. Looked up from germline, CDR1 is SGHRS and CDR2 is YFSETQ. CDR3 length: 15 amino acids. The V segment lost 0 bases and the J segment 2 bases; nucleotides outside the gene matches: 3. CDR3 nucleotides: TGCGCCAGCAGCTTGGGGACAGGGCTAAACTATGGCTACACCTTC. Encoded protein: CASSLGTGLNYGYTF.

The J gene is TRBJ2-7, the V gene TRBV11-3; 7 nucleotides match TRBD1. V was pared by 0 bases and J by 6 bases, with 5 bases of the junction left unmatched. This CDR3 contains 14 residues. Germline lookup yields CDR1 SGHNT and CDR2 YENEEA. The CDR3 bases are TGTGCCAGCAGCTTAGAAGCAGGGGGTGGCGAGCAGTACTTC. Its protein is CASSLEAGGGEQYF.